This T cell receptor beta chain was identified in a study of cytomegalovirus exposure and HLA in healthy donors. 60 Vbeta and 13 Jbeta primers were used in PCR. TCRdb's copy holds only in-frame clones and misses some; the assay was immunoSEQ multiplex PCR. The sample consists of about 150,000 clones, approximately 73% of them appearing once. CDR3 length: 15 residues. The V and J ends lost 5 bases and 1 base respectively, with 16 bases between them. Germline assignment: CDR1 SGHRS and CDR2 YFSETQ. A few counts support this clone. The receptor was isolated from a young woman in good health and CMV-seropositive. The V call is TRBV5-1, the J call TRBJ2-7, with a tentative D call TRBD1 (6 bases). The sequenced sample was PBMCs. CDR3: CASRIEDSLSYEQYF. The CDR3 DNA reads TGCGCCAGCAGAATAGAGGACAGCTTATCCTACGAGCAGTACTTC.